The clone carrying this T cell receptor (beta chain) was found a few times. Its antigen is currently unknown. This CDR3 has 16 residues. V dropped 4 bases and J dropped 5 bases, with 18 bases sitting between them. Germline V gene data show CDR1 as SGHRS and CDR2 as YFSETQ. The data were taken from a study of T-cell reconstitution after alpha-beta-depleted transplantation in children. Study-wide findings and caveats: Several hundred expanded graft clones reportedly gave rise to the alpha-beta T cells present about two months after transplant.

Using unique molecular identifiers, the investigators prepared the TCRbeta library. Each CDR3 protein is one row after TCRdb ran MiXCR on the PCR reads. The table lists approximately 350,000 distinct CDR3 sequences, 16% of them singletons. Sequencing used PBMCs, mostly from graft donor cells, obtained 360 days after TCRalphabeta/CD19-depleted stem cell transplant. The chain combines TRBV5-1 with TRBJ2-2; no definite D call. The sequence came from a male patient aged 2-9 years who had a stem cell transplant for acute lymphoblastic leukemia, so the T cells may come from the graft donor. In DNA form, the CDR3 reads TGCGCCAGCAGCCCAGCCCCCCCATTGAGGACCGGGGAGCTGTTTTTT. Translating it yields CASSPAPPLRTGELFF.